This T cell receptor (beta chain) was identified in a study of blood T cell repertoires in COVID-19. On the study more broadly: Acute and convalescent COVID-19 samples came from the United States, Italy and Spain. PBMCs, B-cell-depleted T cells, or T cells were the source of the cDNA or gDNA that made up the material.

As processed by the authors: Amplification of reference gene primers was used by the study to estimate nucleated cell counts. The data were produced by immunoSEQ multiplex PCR, yet TCRdb's version contains in-frame clones alone and is incomplete. V, J and clone size reflect that table, while D and trimming were determined from the DNA. The repertoire holds 130,000 to 150,000 clones, with under 85% as singletons. The CDR3 totals 14 residues. The V gene end was trimmed by 6 bases and the J gene end by 2 bases; junction bases not matched to a gene: 5. Germline loops: CDR1 MGHDK, CDR2 SYGVNS. V gene TRBV25-1 combines with J gene TRBJ2-7; 9 bases agree with TRBD1. The sequenced sample was peripheral blood. The TCR sequence derives from a man aged 45 to 65 with active or convalescent COVID-19. CDR3 sequence (DNA): TGTGCCAGCAGCGGGGACAGGGCGGCCTACGAGCAGTACTTC. This codes for CASSGDRAAYEQYF.